These T cell receptor beta chains were read from a single sample in a study of Graves' ophthalmopathy and Graves' hyperthyroidism. TCRdb re-called the multiplex PCR reads through MiXCR, storing one row per CDR3 protein. The sample records 300,000 or so distinct CDR3 sequences, about a sixth being singletons. Sequenced input: peripheral blood. The origin of the receptors is an adult man with Graves' ophthalmopathy. CDR3s include the opening cysteine and the closing phenylalanine or tryptophan. The order of the fields is V gene, clone size, CDR3 length, J gene, D gene, CDR3 protein, CDR3 DNA. D genes are given only for firm matches. Expanded clones get a size class; other rows say once, few or many, or leave the size out.

>TRBV7-3|.|16|TRBJ1-1|.
CASSLDAAQGGAEAFF
TGTGCCAGCAGCCTAGATGCCGCCCAGGGAGGCGCTGAAGCTTTCTTT
>TRBV5-1|many|17|TRBJ1-5|TRBD1
CASSLEAGTGSNQPQHF
TGCGCCAGCAGCTTGGAGGCTGGGACAGGGAGCAATCAGCCCCAGCATTTT
>TRBV29-1|many|11|TRBJ2-5|.
CSVVEGMAQYF
TGCAGCGTTGTCGAGGGAATGGCCCAGTACTTC
>TRBV2|many|16|TRBJ2-3|TRBD2
CASSEAVASGADTQYF
TGTGCCAGCAGTGAAGCCGTGGCTAGCGGGGCAGATACGCAGTATTTT
>TRBV6-5|many|16|TRBJ2-2|.
CASSGDSGGNTGELFF
TGTGCCAGCAGCGGGGACAGCGGGGGTAACACCGGGGAGCTGTTTTTT
>TRBV7-2|.|15|TRBJ1-5|.
CASMPTPGGNQPQHF
TGTGCCAGTATGCCGACTCCGGGGGGCAATCAGCCCCAGCATTTT
>TRBV27|many|14|TRBJ2-7|TRBD2
CASRPSGRVYEQYF
TGTGCCAGCAGGCCCAGCGGGAGAGTATACGAGCAGTACTTC
>TRBV20-1|many|15|TRBJ2-4|TRBD1
CSARGPTGVGNIQYF
TGCAGTGCCAGAGGACCGACAGGGGTAGGAAACATTCAGTACTTC
>TRBV6-2/TRBV6-3|.|13|TRBJ2-7|.
CASSFSDGAEQSF
TGTGCCAGCAGTTTCTCCGATGGGGCCGAGCAGTCCTTC
>TRBV18|many|15|TRBJ1-5|.
CASSPRGSRDQPQHF
TGTGCCAGCTCACCGCGGGGTAGTCGTGATCAGCCCCAGCATTTT
>TRBV19|many|14|TRBJ2-4|TRBD2
CASSLPGLATPILF
TGTGCCAGTAGTTTACCGGGACTAGCGACCCCCATCCTCTTC
>TRBV6-5|many|15|TRBJ2-7|TRBD2
CASSYSSGGAYEQYF
TGTGCCAGCAGTTACTCAAGCGGGGGTGCCTACGAGCAGTACTTC
>TRBV6-1|many|14|TRBJ2-7|TRBD2
CASSVPGLDYEQYF
TGTGCCAGCAGTGTTCCGGGACTAGACTACGAGCAGTACTTC
>TRBV11-2|.|14|TRBJ2-5|.
CASSLSQVLETQYF
TGTGCCAGCAGCTTGTCACAGGTGTTAGAGACCCAGTACTTC
>TRBV19|many|15|TRBJ1-1|TRBD1
CASNSKTGAVTEAFF
TGTGCCAGTAACTCAAAAACAGGGGCCGTCACTGAAGCTTTCTTT
>TRBV7-2|many|17|TRBJ2-4|.
CASSYPLGGGTKNIQYF
TGTGCCAGCAGCTACCCCTTGGGGGGTGGAACCAAAAACATTCAGTACTTC
>TRBV6-2/TRBV6-3|many|16|TRBJ2-5|TRBD2
CASSDRLAGVGETQYF
TGTGCCAGCAGTGACAGACTAGCGGGAGTCGGAGAGACCCAGTACTTC
>TRBV30|many|13|TRBJ1-1|.
CAWSSREDTEAFF
TGTGCCTGGAGTTCGAGGGAGGACACTGAAGCTTTCTTT
>TRBV10-1|many|15|TRBJ2-5|.
CASSESGGVGETQYF
TGCGCCAGCAGTGAGTCGGGGGGTGTCGGAGAGACCCAGTACTTC
>TRBV5-1|many|17|TRBJ1-3|.
CASSRNPDRTSGNTIYF
TGCGCCAGCAGCCGAAATCCAGACAGGACCTCTGGAAACACCATATATTTT
>TRBV28|many|16|TRBJ2-7|TRBD1
CASREGQGRGLYEQYF
TGTGCCAGCAGGGAGGGACAGGGGCGAGGATTATACGAGCAGTACTTC
>TRBV18|many|16|TRBJ2-7|TRBD1
CASSPDRGRGLDEQYF
TGTGCCAGCTCACCCGACAGGGGGAGAGGTTTGGACGAGCAGTACTTC
>TRBV7-9|many|13|TRBJ1-1|TRBD1
CASSTGGRLQAFF
TGTGCCAGCAGTACAGGGGGCCGTCTTCAAGCTTTCTTT
>TRBV4-1|many|18|TRBJ2-3|TRBD1
CASSPAGTGRVWTDTQYF
TGCGCCAGCAGCCCCGCTGGGACAGGGCGAGTTTGGACAGATACGCAGTATTTT
>TRBV27|many|12|TRBJ1-2|.
CASRPTGAGYTF
TGTGCCAGCAGGCCCACTGGAGCTGGCTACACCTTC
>TRBV20-1|many|15|TRBJ2-5|.
CSASLKLALPGTQYF
TGCAGTGCTAGTTTAAAACTAGCCCTTCCAGGGACCCAGTACTTC
>TRBV30|many|15|TRBJ2-5|.
CAWTLGSGYQETQYF
TGTGCCTGGACCTTGGGAAGCGGGTACCAAGAGACCCAGTACTTC
>TRBV7-2|many|14|TRBJ1-5|.
CASSLVLENQPQHF
TGTGCCAGCAGCTTAGTCCTCGAAAATCAGCCCCAGCATTTT
>TRBV11-2|.|16|TRBJ2-5|TRBD1
CASSFRDGTGGETQYF
TGTGCCAGCAGCTTCCGCGATGGGACAGGGGGGGAGACCCAGTACTTC
>TRBV9|.|16|TRBJ2-5|.
CASSAPAGQKQETQYF
TGTGCCAGCAGCGCGCCGGCAGGACAGAAACAAGAGACCCAGTACTTC
>TRBV20-1|many|13|TRBJ1-1|.
CSASIRANTEAFF
TGCAGTGCTAGCATCAGGGCGAACACTGAAGCTTTCTTT
>TRBV12-3/TRBV12-4|once|13|TRBJ1-2|.
CASSFGTPDGYIF
TGTGCCAGCAGTTTCGGGACACCTGATGGCTACATCTTC
>TRBV10-3|many|16|TRBJ2-7|TRBD2
CAISEGLAGGSYEQYF
TGTGCCATCAGTGAAGGACTAGCGGGAGGTTCCTACGAGCAGTACTTC
>TRBV19|few|12|TRBJ1-2|.
CASSVQGIGYTF
TGTGCCAGTAGTGTTCAGGGGATCGGCTACACCTTC
>TRBV2|few|15|TRBJ2-7|.
CASSATFGTDYEQYF
TGTGCCAGCAGTGCCACGTTCGGGACGGACTACGAGCAGTACTTC